These 22 T cell receptor beta chains share one sample of origin, sequenced in a study of blood T cell repertoires in COVID-19. Method: immunoSEQ multiplex PCR; TCRdb's copy keeps in-frame clones and lacks some. The sample consists of approximately 100,000 clones, more than 65% of them appearing once. Sample: peripheral blood. The receptors originated from an elderly woman with active or convalescent COVID-19.

The chain employs TRBV9 and TRBJ1-2; D may be TRBD1 (6 bases). Between the trimmed V and J ends, which lost 3 bases and 8 bases, there was a span of 14 bases. The germline V gene encodes CDR1 SGDLS and CDR2 YYNGEE. The CDR3 consists of 13 residues. CDR3 in DNA: TGTGCCAGCAGCGCGGGGACACCTTTCGGCTACACCTTC. Translation gives CASSAGTPFGYTF.

The V call is TRBV18, the J call TRBJ2-2; D remains unclear. V lost 0 bases to trimming and J lost 4 bases, with 12 bases between them. This CDR3 is 16 amino acids long. Germline V gene sequence: CDR1 KGHSH, CDR2 LQKENI. This chain's CDR3 is CASSPPHPPGTGELFF. The CDR3 bases are TGTGCCAGCTCACCACCACACCCCCCTGGCACCGGGGAGCTGTTTTTT.

This chain joins TRBV9 and TRBJ2-1; D possibly corresponds to TRBD2 (6 bases). V lost 0 bases, J lost 5 bases, and 15 bases lay in between. The CDR3 has 16 amino acids. Germline CDR1 SGDLS, CDR2 YYNGEE. The CDR3 loop is CASSVASGESNNEQFF. CDR3 nucleotides: TGTGCCAGCAGCGTAGCGTCGGGGGAAAGCAACAATGAGCAGTTCTTC. The entire variable domain, with the rest obtained from reference TRBV9 and TRBJ2-1, is as follows: DSGVTQTPKHLITATGQRVTLRCSPRSGDLSVYWYQQSLDQGLQFLIQYYNGEERAKGNILERFSAQQFPDLHSELNLSSLELGDSALYFCASSVASGESNNEQFFGPGTRLTVL.

This sequence joins TRBV3-1 (or the pseudogene TRBV3-2) and TRBJ2-7, with D uncertain. The V gene lost 5 bases and the J gene lost 4 bases, with 15 bases spanning the gap. The CDR3 spans 14 residues. The germline CDR1 and CDR2 sequences are LGHDT and YNNKEL (reference sequence). The CDR3 spells CASSNRLGFYEQYF. CDR3 coding DNA: TGTGCCAGCAGCAACCGACTTGGTTTTTACGAGCAGTACTTC.

Comment on this clone: No conserved phenylalanine or tryptophan ends this CDR3, so it is likely a read error. No DNA is shown, since the ends of the CDR3 on it are uncertain; the CDR3 is the one TCRdb lists. The chain links TRBV10-3 to TRBJ2-7; the table's D call, TRBD1, has no DNA check behind it. The CDR3 region is 11 residues in length, termini included. CDR1 is ENHRY and CDR2 is SYGVKD in the germline V gene. The CDR3 protein is CAISDSLDTQL.

This clone was seen only a few times. The gene calls are TRBV28 and TRBJ2-3; 9 nucleotides align to TRBD1. Germline V gene lookup returns CDR1 MDHEN and CDR2 SYDVKM. CDR3 length: 14 amino acids. Trimming took 5 bases from V and 4 from J; bases not matched to a gene: 4. The DNA for the CDR3 is TGTGCCAGCAGTGGGACAGGGTGGGCAGATACGCAGTATTTT. This encodes CASSGTGWADTQYF.

The V call is TRBV6-1, the J call TRBJ2-1; D gene uncertain. In germline, CDR1 is MNHNS, CDR2 SASEGT. CDR3 length: 15 residues. Trimming removed 2 bases from V and 10 bases from J, with 18 bases in between. The CDR3, as DNA: TGTGCCAGCAGTGAAAACTCAACTCCAAAAGAGGAGCAGTTCTTC. Its translation is CASSENSTPKEEQFF.

This clone appeared a single time. Other DNA sequences in the same sample also yield this CDR3. This chain joins TRBV25-1 and TRBJ1-5; no clear D gene. Trimming pared 4 bases from V and 4 bases from J, leaving 5 bases between. Germline CDR1 MGHDK, CDR2 SYGVNS. The CDR3 is made up of 12 amino acids. This CDR3 reads CASSAGNQPQHF. The DNA for the CDR3 is TGTGCCAGCAGTGCGGGGAATCAGCCCCAGCATTTT.

The chain recombines TRBV19 with TRBJ2-2; D remains unclear. The V end was cut by 5 bases, the J end by 6 bases, with 7 bases between. Germline lookup yields CDR1 LNHDA and CDR2 SQIVND (reference sequence). The CDR3 extends over 12 amino acids. DNA of the CDR3: TGTGCCAGTAGTGTTCCTCCCGGGGAGCTGTTTTTT. Its translation: CASSVPPGELFF.

The chain employs TRBV6-5 and TRBJ2-7; D might be TRBD2 (5 bases). The CDR3 consists of 14 residues. Per the germline V gene, CDR1 is MNHEY and CDR2 is SVGAGI. The V gene lost 6 bases and the J gene lost 6 bases, with 18 bases spanning the gap. The CDR3 DNA reads as TGTGCCAGCAGCAGCCTAGCCCTATGGGGCGAGCAGTACTTC. It codes for CASSSLALWGEQYF.

V and J are TRBV19 and TRBJ2-4; possibly TRBD2 for D (6 bases). V lost 3 bases to trimming and J lost 0 bases, with 6 bases between them. The CDR3 has 14 amino acids. Per germline, CDR1 LNHDA and CDR2 SQIVND (reference sequence). This CDR3 is CASSMGLAKNIQYF. CDR3 DNA sequence: TGTGCCAGTAGTATGGGACTAGCCAAAAACATTCAGTACTTC.

V and J are TRBV24-1 and TRBJ2-2; D might be TRBD1 (6 bases). Germline V gene data show CDR1 as KGHDR and CDR2 as SFDVKD. The length of the CDR3 is 17 residues. V was pared by 8 bases and J by 7 bases, with 25 bases between. The CDR3 is CATTEGGKICVIGELFF. CDR3 nucleotides: TGTGCCACCACCGAAGGGGGAAAAATTTGCGTAATCGGGGAGCTGTTTTTT.

The V and J genes are TRBV7-9 and TRBJ2-6; weak D call: TRBD1 (5 bases). The CDR3 is 18 amino acids. V was cut by 3 bases and J by 2 bases, with 17 bases left in between. Germline values: CDR1 SEHNR, CDR2 FQNEAQ (reference sequence). CDR3 DNA sequence: TGTGCCAGCAGCTTTGGCCGGACAAATGAGCCTGGGGCCAACGTCCTGACTTTC. It specifies CASSFGRTNEPGANVLTF. The full variable domain, its missing parts supplied by reference TRBV7-9 and TRBJ2-6, is DTGVSQNPRHKITKRGQNVTFRCDPISEHNRLYWYRQTLGQGPEFLTYFQNEAQLEKSRLLSDRFSAERPKGSFSTLEIQRTEQGDSAMYLCASSFGRTNEPGANVLTFGAGSRLTVL.

This clone has just one count. J is TRBJ1-4 and V is TRBV11-1; 7 nucleotides align to TRBD1. The CDR3 contains 14 residues. V lost 3 bases, J lost 8 bases, and 6 bases stayed unmatched. Germline V gene data show CDR1 as SGHAT and CDR2 as FQDESV (reference sequence). The CDR3 spells CASSFDRDSEKLFF. The CDR3 DNA sequence: TGTGCCAGCAGCTTCGACAGGGACAGCGAAAAACTGTTTTTT.

V and J are TRBV5-6 and TRBJ1-1, with no clear D. The germline gives CDR1 SGHDT, CDR2 YYEEEE. V was cut by 4 bases and J by 8 bases, with 15 bases left in between. The CDR3 contains 13 residues. CDR3 sequence (DNA): TGTGCCAGCAGCGGATTACCAGGAATAGAAGCTTTCTTT. Amino acids: CASSGLPGIEAFF.

The rearrangement links TRBV14 to TRBJ2-7, with D possibly matching TRBD2 (5 bases). Per germline, CDR1 SGHDN and CDR2 FVKESK. Trimming left V 2 bases short and J 1 base short, with 12 bases between. This CDR3 has 15 residues. CDR3 DNA sequence: TGTGCCAGCAGCCAACTAGCTCACCCTTCCTACGAGCAGTACTTC. Translation: CASSQLAHPSYEQYF.

This chain uses TRBV6-5 with TRBJ2-5; possibly TRBD2 for D (6 bases). V lost 0 bases and J lost 5, with 10 bases in between. CDR1 is MNHEY, CDR2 SVGAGI, per germline. The CDR3 loop spans 14 amino acids. The CDR3 DNA is TGTGCCAGCAGTTACTCCCAGGGAGGCGAGACCCAGTACTTC. It is translated as CASSYSQGGETQYF.

V usage is TRBV7-2 and J usage is TRBJ1-3; a possible D gene is TRBD1 (5 bases). The V gene's germline CDR1 is SGHTA and CDR2 FQGNSA. V lost 1 base, J lost 0 bases, and 13 bases lay in between. There are 17 residues in the CDR3. The CDR3 sequence: CASSLGGTPSSGNTIYF. The CDR3 DNA reads TGTGCCAGCAGCTTAGGAGGGACTCCTAGCTCTGGAAACACCATATATTTT.

This chain uses TRBV7-9 with TRBJ2-1; 10 bases agree with TRBD2. V gave up 7 bases and J gave up 3 bases; unmatched junction bases: 6. Germline loops: CDR1 SEHNR, CDR2 FQNEAQ (reference sequence). This CDR3 is built from 15 residues. The chain's CDR3 is CASTSGLAVYNEQFF. In DNA form, the CDR3 reads TGTGCCAGCACCTCCGGACTAGCGGTCTACAATGAGCAGTTCTTC.

J is TRBJ2-7 and V is TRBV28, with 8 bases that match TRBD1. Unmatched junction bases numbered 9, after V lost 5 bases and J lost 6 bases. CDR3 size: 14 residues. The germline CDR1 and CDR2 sequences are MDHEN and SYDVKM. DNA of the CDR3: TGTGCCAGCAGTCCCCCAGGGGGCTCCGGCGAGCAGTACTTC. Translating gives CASSPPGGSGEQYF. Full variable domain (missing parts from reference TRBV28 and TRBJ2-7): DVKVTQSSRYLVKRTGEKVFLECVQDMDHENMFWYRQDPGLGLRLIYFSYDVKMKEKGDIPEGYSVSREKKERFSLILESASTNQTSMYLCASSPPGGSGEQYFGPGTRLTVT.

The chain has TRBV19 and TRBJ2-1; D uncertain. CDR1 is LNHDA, CDR2 SQIVND, per germline (reference sequence). The V gene lost 0 bases and the J gene lost 9 bases, with 12 bases spanning the gap. The CDR3 consists of 14 residues. The CDR3 sequence: CASSIDFVTSEQFF. CDR3 coding DNA: TGTGCCAGTAGTATAGATTTTGTTACAAGTGAGCAGTTCTTC.

J is TRBJ2-7 and V is TRBV6-5; a possible D gene is TRBD1 (5 bases). The CDR3 covers 14 residues. V was pared by 7 bases and J by 3 bases, with 16 bases between. CDR1 and CDR2 (germline): MNHEY, SVGAGI. CDR3 amino acids: CASTRTLGSYEQYF. The CDR3 DNA is TGTGCCAGCACCCGGACACTGGGAAGCTACGAGCAGTACTTC.